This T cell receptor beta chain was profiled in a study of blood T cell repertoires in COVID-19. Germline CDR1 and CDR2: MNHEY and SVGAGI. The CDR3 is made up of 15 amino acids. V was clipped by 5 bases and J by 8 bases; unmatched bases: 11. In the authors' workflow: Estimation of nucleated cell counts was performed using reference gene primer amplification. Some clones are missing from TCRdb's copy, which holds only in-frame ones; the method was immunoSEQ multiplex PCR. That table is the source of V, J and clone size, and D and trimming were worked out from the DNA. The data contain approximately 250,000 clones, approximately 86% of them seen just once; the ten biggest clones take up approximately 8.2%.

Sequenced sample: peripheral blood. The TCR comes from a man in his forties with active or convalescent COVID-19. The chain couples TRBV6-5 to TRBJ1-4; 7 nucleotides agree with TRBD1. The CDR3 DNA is TGTGCCAGCAGTCCTACTCGGGCAGGGGGGGAAAAACTGTTTTTT. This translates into CASSPTRAGGEKLFF.